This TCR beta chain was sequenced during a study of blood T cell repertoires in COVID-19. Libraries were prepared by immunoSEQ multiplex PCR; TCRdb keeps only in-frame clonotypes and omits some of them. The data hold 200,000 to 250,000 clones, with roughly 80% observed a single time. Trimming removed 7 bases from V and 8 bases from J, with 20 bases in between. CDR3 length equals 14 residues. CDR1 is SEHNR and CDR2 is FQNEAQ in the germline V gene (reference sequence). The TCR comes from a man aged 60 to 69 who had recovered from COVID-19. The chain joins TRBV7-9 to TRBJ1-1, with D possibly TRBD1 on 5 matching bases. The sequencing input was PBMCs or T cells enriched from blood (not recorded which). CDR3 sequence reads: CASNAGQGNFEAFF. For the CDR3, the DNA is TGTGCCAGCAATGCGGGGCAGGGAAATTTCGAAGCTTTCTTT. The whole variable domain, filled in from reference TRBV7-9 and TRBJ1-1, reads DTGVSQNPRHKITKRGQNVTFRCDPISEHNRLYWYRQTLGQGPEFLTYFQNEAQLEKSRLLSDRFSAERPKGSFSTLEIQRTEQGDSAMYLCASNAGQGNFEAFFGQGTRLTVV.